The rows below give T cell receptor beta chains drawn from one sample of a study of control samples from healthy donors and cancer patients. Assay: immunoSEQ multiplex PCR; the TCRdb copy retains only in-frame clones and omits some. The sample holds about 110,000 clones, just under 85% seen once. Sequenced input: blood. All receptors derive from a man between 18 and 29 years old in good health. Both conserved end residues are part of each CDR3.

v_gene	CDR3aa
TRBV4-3	CASSQGIAGGYNEQFF
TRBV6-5	CASRAGSLQETQYF
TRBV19	CASLRWGMQTEAFF
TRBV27	CASSLSAGYGYTF
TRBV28	CASSSLITGGNTIYF
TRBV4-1	CASSQDNSPFRRGGRDTQYF
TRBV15	CATSNRQGAMNGYTF
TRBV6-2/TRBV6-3	CASSYKGTSSNQPQHF
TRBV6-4	CASSERAGSSYEQYF
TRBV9	CASSVDFGRNNQPQHF
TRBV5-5	CASSLGQGVYEQYF
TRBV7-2	CASSLGPQGFGNTIYF
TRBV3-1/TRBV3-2	CASSQVQGGEKLFF
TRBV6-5	CASSPGAVYGYTF
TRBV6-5	CATPGPMNTEAFF
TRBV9	CASSPWTASNYGYTF
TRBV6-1	CASSEGADSFSLSNYGYTF
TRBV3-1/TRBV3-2	CASSRTGHTEAFF
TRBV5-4	CASSFWTGLGTDTQYF
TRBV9	CASSLDRSTDTQYF
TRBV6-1	CASSDYPVGGSGANVLTF
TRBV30	CACTPRDRSAYSGYTF
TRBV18	CASSEQGGYYGYTF
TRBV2	CASSPRTGANQPQHF
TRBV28	CASSLIPRGQPQHF
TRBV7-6	CASSLGPPGGGGEAFF
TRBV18	CASSPGGVGEYNEQFF
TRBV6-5	CASSTGAGNQPQHF
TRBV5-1	CASSLGDRAWEQYF
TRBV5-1	CASSLGGQGSSGANVLTF
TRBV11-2	CASSPERGSVVTGELFF
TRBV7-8	CASSPFDVGVLSGNTIYF
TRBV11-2	CASSLRDGYSNQPQHF
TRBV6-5	CASSSHRGGYTF
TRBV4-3	CASSPRAGRGGANQETQYF
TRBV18	CASSPLNAQESYTF
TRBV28	CASSLVRGSRYEQYF
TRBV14	CASSPRDGRGHEQFF
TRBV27	CASSLDLAASGNTIYF
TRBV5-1	CASSSTGGIGQPQHF
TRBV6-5	CASSPRTGYGYTF
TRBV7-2	CASRTDGSPLHF
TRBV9	CASNKGDLNTEAFF
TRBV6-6	CASSPSGPYTF
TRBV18	CASSPLPGGSDEQYF
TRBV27	CASSLLGGDYNEQFF
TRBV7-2	CASSSTFSTQYF
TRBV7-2	CASSPGVTHTDTQYF
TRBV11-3	CASSSPGPGESDTQYF
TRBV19	CASILTPKGTGELFF
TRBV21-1	CASRGTKYKKNRERSPLHF
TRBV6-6	CASSYQRQGETQYF
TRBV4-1	CASTVKPGSTEAFF
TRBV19	CASKQIYNEQFF
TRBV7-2	CASSFASGGDQYNEQFF